This TCR beta chain was sequenced in a study of blood T cell repertoires in COVID-19. This table comes from immunoSEQ multiplex PCR, and its TCRdb copy is limited to in-frame clones, with some not included. The sample shows some 71,000 clones, roughly 82% of them seen only once. Unmatched junction bases numbered 9, after V lost 1 base and J lost 3 bases. Germline CDR1 and CDR2: LGHDT and YNNKEL (reference sequence). This CDR3 has 17 residues. The origin of this receptor is a woman in her 50s with acute or convalescent COVID-19. The gene calls are TRBV3-1 (or the pseudogene TRBV3-2) and TRBJ2-3, with 8 bases fitting TRBD2. The sequenced material came from peripheral blood. CDR3 sequence (DNA): TGTGCCAGCAGCCAAGCGAGGAGCGGGGGAGGGACAGATACGCAGTATTTT. Its protein is CASSQARSGGGTDTQYF.